The clone carrying this T cell receptor beta chain appeared a few times. Time point reported: newly diagnosed GD, antithyroid drugs for less than 3 months. From PBMCs, RNA was extracted and then used to make the TCR library. These data belong to a study of regulatory T cells in long-lasting Graves disease. Through Arm-PCR of CDR3 regions and iRepertoire HTBI primers, TCR beta libraries were built. In TCRdb, the multiplex PCR reads were re-called with MiXCR into one record per CDR3 protein. Altogether about half a million distinct CDR3 sequences are present, around 12% being singletons, with the ten largest covering about 8.9%. V dropped 5 bases and J dropped 6; count of bases not matched to a gene: 5. The CDR3 has 14 amino acids. Germline CDR1 reads SGHNT; CDR2 reads YENEEA. This same sample was also part of a study on T cells in Graves' hyperthyroidism and ophthalmopathy. As reported in that work: Criteria for exclusion of patients were uncontrolled infection, other autoimmune disease, pregnancy or lactation. Clonotypes that were expanded in thyroid above 0.001 mostly appeared in blood too.

The sequences come from peripheral blood mononuclear cells (PBMCs), collected at new diagnosis, from a patient treated with antithyroid drugs. The chain combines TRBV11-3 with TRBJ2-2; TRBD1 aligns across 8 bases. The sequence derives from a woman aged 30 to 39 with Graves disease. The CDR3 here is CASSPWTGSGELFF. As DNA, the CDR3 is TGTGCCAGCAGCCCCTGGACAGGGTCCGGGGAGCTGTTTTTT. The full variable domain, rest sourced from reference TRBV11-3 and TRBJ2-2, is EAGVVQSPRYKIIEKKQPVAFWCNPISGHNTLYWYLQNLGQGPELLIRYENEEAVDDSQLPKDRFSAERLKGVDSTLKIQPAELGDSAVYLCASSPWTGSGELFFGEGSRLTVL.